This T cell receptor beta chain originates from a study of CD8+CD57+ T cells in acquired aplastic anemia. Study as a whole: The average for DNA from sorted CD4+ and CD8+ cells was approximately 3.2 ug. Reads per healthy sample averaged about 9.8 million (CD4+) and 11.0 million (CD8+). Overall study results and limits: Found in both controls and patients were 25 to 35 CD8+ CDR3 sequences.

In the case of this clonotype: Its specificity is unknown. At one end, the junction sequence differs from germline, possibly due to a read error.

Profiling of TCR beta VDJ combinations and CDR3 sequences used genomic DNA as template. TCRdb re-derived calls from the reads in MiXCR, one entry per CDR3 protein. The data contain about 170,000 distinct CDR3 sequences, about 64% of them seen just once; the ten biggest clones take up 35% to 50%. Germline V gene lookup returns CDR1 SSHAT and CDR2 FNYEAQ (reference sequence). The CDR3 consists of 14 residues. Sequencing was carried out using sorted CD4+, CD8+, or CD8+CD57+ T cells (not recorded which) from PBMCs. The chain combines TRBV7-7 with TRBJ2-2; D remains ambiguous. The sequence derives from a human donor in good health. This CDR3 is CASSLRQSTGELFF. The CDR3 DNA sequence: TGTGCTAGCAGCTTAAGGCAGAGCACCGGGGAGCTGTTTTTT.